This T cell receptor (beta chain) stems from a study of T cell responses to AZD1222 COVID-19 vaccine. Study outcomes and limitations: The peak T cell response came first, and repertoires were sampled only after it.

Clones were sequenced by immunoSEQ multiplex PCR, and TCRdb holds only the in-frame ones, with some missing. The sample contains fewer than 150,000 clones, around 84% of which appear only once. Remarks on this clone: Antigen unknown.

The clonotype was recovered from an adult who received the AZD1222 COVID-19 vaccine. The starting material was peripheral blood, obtained 28 days after the second AZD1222 dose.

CDR3 in DNA: TGTGCCAGCAGACGACAGGGTGGGGGCACCGGGGAGCTGTTTTTT. Its translation: CASRRQGGGTGELFF. This chain connects TRBV6-5 to TRBJ2-2; 7 bases match TRBD1. The CDR3 is made up of 15 amino acids. Germline-derived CDR1 and CDR2 are MNHEY and SVGAGI. V was clipped by 6 bases and J by 4 bases; unmatched bases: 8.